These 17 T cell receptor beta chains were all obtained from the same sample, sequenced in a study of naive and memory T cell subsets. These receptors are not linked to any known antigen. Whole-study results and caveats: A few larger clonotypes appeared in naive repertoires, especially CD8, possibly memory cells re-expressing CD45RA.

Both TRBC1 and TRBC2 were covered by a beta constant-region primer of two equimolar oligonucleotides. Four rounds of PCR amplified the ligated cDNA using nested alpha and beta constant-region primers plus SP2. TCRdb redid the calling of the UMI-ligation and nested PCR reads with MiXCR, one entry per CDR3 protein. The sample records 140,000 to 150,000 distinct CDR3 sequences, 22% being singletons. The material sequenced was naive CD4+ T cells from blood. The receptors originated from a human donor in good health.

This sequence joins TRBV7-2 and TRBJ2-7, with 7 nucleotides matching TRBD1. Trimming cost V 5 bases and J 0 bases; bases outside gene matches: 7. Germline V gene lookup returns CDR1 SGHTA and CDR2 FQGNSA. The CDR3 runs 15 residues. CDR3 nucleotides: TGTGCCAGCAGCCCAGGGACAGTCCGCTCCTACGAGCAGTACTTC. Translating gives CASSPGTVRSYEQYF.

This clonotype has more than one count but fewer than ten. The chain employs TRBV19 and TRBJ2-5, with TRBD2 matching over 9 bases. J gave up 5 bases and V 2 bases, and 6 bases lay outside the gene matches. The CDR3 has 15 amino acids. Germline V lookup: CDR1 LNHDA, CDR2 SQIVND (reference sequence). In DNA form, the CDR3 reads TGTGCCAGTAGTATACGGGGACTAGCAACGGAGACCCAGTACTTC. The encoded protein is CASSIRGLATETQYF.

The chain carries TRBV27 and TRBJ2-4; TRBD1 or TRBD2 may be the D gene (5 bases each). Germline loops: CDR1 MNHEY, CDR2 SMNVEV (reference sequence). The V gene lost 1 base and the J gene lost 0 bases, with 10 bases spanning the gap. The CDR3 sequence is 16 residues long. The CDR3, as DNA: TGTGCCAGCAGTTTATGGGGGAAGTCAGCCAAAAACATTCAGTACTTC. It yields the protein CASSLWGKSAKNIQYF.

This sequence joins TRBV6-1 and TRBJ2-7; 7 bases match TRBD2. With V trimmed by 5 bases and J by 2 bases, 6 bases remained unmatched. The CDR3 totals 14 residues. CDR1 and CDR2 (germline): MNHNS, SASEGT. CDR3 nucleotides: TGTGCCAGCAGTCCTTTAGCGGGCGCCTACGAGCAGTACTTC. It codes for CASSPLAGAYEQYF.

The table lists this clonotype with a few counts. CDR3 in DNA: TGTGCCAGCTCACCATCCGGAAGGGGGACAGGTGGTGGCTACACCTTC. Translating gives CASSPSGRGTGGGYTF. The rearrangement uses TRBV18 and TRBJ1-2, with 8 nucleotides matching TRBD1. J lost 7 bases, V lost 2 bases, and 12 bases had no gene match. Germline CDR1 KGHSH, CDR2 LQKENI. This CDR3 spans 16 amino acids.

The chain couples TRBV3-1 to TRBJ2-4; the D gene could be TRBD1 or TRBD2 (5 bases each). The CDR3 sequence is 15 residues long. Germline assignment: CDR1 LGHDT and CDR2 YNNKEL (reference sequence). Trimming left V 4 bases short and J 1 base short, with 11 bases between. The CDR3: CASSLGTTAKNIQYF. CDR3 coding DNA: TGTGCCAGCAGCCTCGGGACCACGGCCAAAAACATTCAGTACTTC.

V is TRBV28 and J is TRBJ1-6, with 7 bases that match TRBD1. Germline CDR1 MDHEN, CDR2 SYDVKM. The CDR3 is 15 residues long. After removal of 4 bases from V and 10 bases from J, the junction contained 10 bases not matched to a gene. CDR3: CASSSPAGGKSPLHF. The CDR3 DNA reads TGTGCCAGCAGTTCCCCGGCAGGGGGGAAGTCACCCCTCCACTTT. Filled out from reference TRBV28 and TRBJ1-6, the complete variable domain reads DVKVTQSSRYLVKRTGEKVFLECVQDMDHENMFWYRQDPGLGLRLIYFSYDVKMKEKGDIPEGYSVSREKKERFSLILESASTNQTSMYLCASSSPAGGKSPLHFGNGTRLTVT.

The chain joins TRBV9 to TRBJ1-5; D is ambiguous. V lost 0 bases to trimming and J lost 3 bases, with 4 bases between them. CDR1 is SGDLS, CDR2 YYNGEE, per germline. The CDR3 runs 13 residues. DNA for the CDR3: TGTGCCAGCAGCGTAGCGGTCAATCAGCCCCAGCATTTT. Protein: CASSVAVNQPQHF. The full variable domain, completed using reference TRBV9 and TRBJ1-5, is DSGVTQTPKHLITATGQRVTLRCSPRSGDLSVYWYQQSLDQGLQFLIQYYNGEERAKGNILERFSAQQFPDLHSELNLSSLELGDSALYFCASSVAVNQPQHFGDGTRLSIL.

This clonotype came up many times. CDR3: CASSLTGFTGELFF. The CDR3, as DNA: TGTGCCAGCAGCTTAACAGGGTTCACCGGGGAGCTGTTTTTT. The gene calls are TRBV5-5 and TRBJ2-2; tentative D call: TRBD1 (6 bases). V lost 2 bases, J lost 4 bases, and 9 bases lay in between. CDR1 SGHKS and CDR2 YYEKEE come from the germline V gene (reference sequence). The CDR3 is 14 amino acids.

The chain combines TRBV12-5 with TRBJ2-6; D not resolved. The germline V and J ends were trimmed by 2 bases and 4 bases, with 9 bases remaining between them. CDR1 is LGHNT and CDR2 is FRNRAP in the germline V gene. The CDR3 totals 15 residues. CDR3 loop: CASGLTTNGANVLTF. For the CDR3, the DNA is TGTGCTAGTGGTTTGACTACGAACGGGGCCAACGTCCTGACTTTC. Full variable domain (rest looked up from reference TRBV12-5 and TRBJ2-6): DARVTQTPRHKVTEMGQEVTMRCQPILGHNTVFWYRQTMMQGLELLAYFRNRAPLDDSGMPKDRFSAEMPDATLATLKIQPSEPRDSAVYFCASGLTTNGANVLTFGAGSRLTVL.

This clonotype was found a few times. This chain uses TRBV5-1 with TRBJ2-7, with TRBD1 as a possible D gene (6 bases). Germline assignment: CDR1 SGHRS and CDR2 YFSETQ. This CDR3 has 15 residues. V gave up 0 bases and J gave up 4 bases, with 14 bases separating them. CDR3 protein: CASSLEGGELYEQYF. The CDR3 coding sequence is TGCGCCAGCAGCTTGGAAGGGGGAGAACTGTACGAGCAGTACTTC.

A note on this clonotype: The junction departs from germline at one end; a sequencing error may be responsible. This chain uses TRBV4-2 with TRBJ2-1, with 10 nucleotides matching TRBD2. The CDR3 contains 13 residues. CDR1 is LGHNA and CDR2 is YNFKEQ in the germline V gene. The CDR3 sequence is CVSSQLLAGEQFF. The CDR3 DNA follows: TGTGTCAGCAGCCAGTTACTAGCGGGAGAGCAGTTCTTC.

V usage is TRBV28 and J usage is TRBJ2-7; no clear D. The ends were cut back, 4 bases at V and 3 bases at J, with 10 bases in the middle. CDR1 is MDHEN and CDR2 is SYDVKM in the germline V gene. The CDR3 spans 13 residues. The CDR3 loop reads CASSSEINYEQYF. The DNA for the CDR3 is TGTGCCAGCAGTTCCGAAATCAACTACGAGCAGTACTTC.

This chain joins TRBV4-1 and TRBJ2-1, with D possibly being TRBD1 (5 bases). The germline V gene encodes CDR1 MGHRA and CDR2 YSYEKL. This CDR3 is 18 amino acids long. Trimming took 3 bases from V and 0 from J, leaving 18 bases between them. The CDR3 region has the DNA TGCGCCAGCAGCCAGGAAGGGTTGACAGTTTTCTCCTACAATGAGCAGTTCTTC. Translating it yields CASSQEGLTVFSYNEQFF.

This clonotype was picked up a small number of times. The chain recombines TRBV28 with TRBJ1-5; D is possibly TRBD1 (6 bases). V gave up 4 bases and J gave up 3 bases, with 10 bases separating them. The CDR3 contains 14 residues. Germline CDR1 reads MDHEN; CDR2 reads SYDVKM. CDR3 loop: CASSWAGANQPQHF. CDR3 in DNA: TGTGCCAGCAGTTGGGCAGGGGCCAATCAGCCCCAGCATTTT.

CDR3 in DNA: TGCGCCAGCACCCCAGACGGGAGCAGCACAGATACGCAGTATTTT. The encoded protein is CASTPDGSSTDTQYF. The chain couples TRBV5-1 to TRBJ2-3, with D possibly being TRBD2 (6 bases). Trimming stripped 6 bases from V and 0 bases from J, with 14 bases between. This CDR3 region has 15 residues. Germline CDR1 reads SGHRS; CDR2 reads YFSETQ.

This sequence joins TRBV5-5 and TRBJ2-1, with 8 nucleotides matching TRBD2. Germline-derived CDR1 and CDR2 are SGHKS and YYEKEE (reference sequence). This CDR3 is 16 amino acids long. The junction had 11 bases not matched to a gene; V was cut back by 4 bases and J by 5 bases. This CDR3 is CASSLPSGRENNEQFF. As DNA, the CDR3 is TGTGCCAGCAGCCTCCCGAGCGGGAGAGAAAACAATGAGCAGTTCTTC.